A single sample is the source of the 27 T cell receptor beta chains below, sequenced in a study of somatic mutations in cytotoxic T cells in rheumatoid arthritis. Only in-frame clones appear in the TCRdb table, and some are missing; sequencing was by immunoSEQ multiplex PCR. The data hold approximately 12,000 clones, with just under 80% observed a single time. Sample: CD8+ T cells sorted from blood. These receptors all stem from an adult with rheumatoid arthritis.

The chain uses TRBV9 and TRBJ2-7; 7 nucleotides match TRBD1. The trim removed 4 bases at V and 6 bases at J, leaving 10 bases unmatched. Germline V lookup: CDR1 SGDLS, CDR2 YYNGEE. The CDR3 is 14 amino acids. CDR3 sequence (DNA): TGTGCCAGCAGCATGGGGGTAGGGGGCGGCGAGCAGTACTTC. Its protein product is CASSMGVGGGEQYF.

The V and J genes are TRBV13 and TRBJ2-3; D call uncertain. This CDR3 is built from 12 residues. V dropped 0 bases and J dropped 2 bases, with 0 bases sitting between them. The germline CDR1 and CDR2 sequences are PRHDT and FYEKMQ (reference sequence). CDR3 bases: TGTGCCAGCAGCTTAGGCACAGATACGCAGTATTTT. It specifies CASSLGTDTQYF.

CDR3 sequence: CASSSPRNRLAFF. CDR3 bases: TGTGCCAGCAGCTCCCCTCGGAACCGTTTAGCTTTCTTT. The chain combines TRBV11-2 with TRBJ1-1, with D hard to call. The CDR3 spans 13 residues. Germline V gives CDR1 SGHAT, CDR2 FQNNGV. V lost 4 bases and J 10 bases, leaving 16 bases between the germline ends.

This clone is labeled large (0.1 to 1%). The gene calls are TRBV6-1 and TRBJ1-3; D ambiguous. The CDR3 totals 15 residues. Deletions cut 6 bases from V and 0 bases from J, with 12 bases between. The germline CDR1 and CDR2 sequences are MNHNS and SASEGT. In nucleotides, the CDR3 is TGTGCCAGCAGGCAAGGCGTGATCTCTGGAAACACCATATATTTT. As protein: CASRQGVISGNTIYF.

This rearrangement joins TRBV28 to TRBJ1-4; TRBD1 agrees at 10 bases. CDR3 size: 15 residues. V lost 2 bases to trimming and J lost 8 bases; unmatched junction nucleotides: 5. CDR1 and CDR2 (germline): MDHEN, SYDVKM. As DNA, the CDR3 is TGTGCCAGCAGTTTAGGGACAGGGGCGTCGGAAAAACTGTTTTTT. This sequence encodes CASSLGTGASEKLFF.

The chain couples TRBV15 to TRBJ2-3; D remains unclear. V was pared by 6 bases and J by 4 bases, with 11 bases between. CDR3 length: 13 amino acids. Germline CDR1 reads LNHNV; CDR2 reads YYDKDF (reference sequence). This CDR3 is CATRTPLSDTQYF. DNA for the CDR3: TGTGCCACCAGAACCCCCCTTTCAGATACGCAGTATTTT.

The chain has TRBV15 and TRBJ1-5; D remains ambiguous. Germline lookup yields CDR1 LNHNV and CDR2 YYDKDF (reference sequence). Trimming took off 5 bases at V and 0 bases at J, with 14 bases between the two ends. The CDR3 runs to 16 residues. The CDR3 DNA reads as TGTGCCACCAGCTCTCCGGGGAAAGGTAGCAATCAGCCCCAGCATTTT. This translates into CATSSPGKGSNQPQHF.

This chain joins TRBV19 and TRBJ1-5; TRBD1 might be the D (5 bases). CDR1 LNHDA and CDR2 SQIVND come from the germline V gene (reference sequence). With 7 bases removed from V and 4 bases from J, the gap between germline ends came to 11 bases. The CDR3 is 13 amino acids. The CDR3 is CASTWGVNQPQHF. CDR3 DNA: TGTGCCAGTACGTGGGGGGTGAATCAGCCCCAGCATTTT.

The chain carries TRBV2 and TRBJ1-5; tentatively, D is TRBD1 (6 bases). V dropped 1 base and J dropped 6 bases, with 16 bases sitting between them. The CDR3 is 16 amino acids. CDR1 and CDR2 (germline): SNHLY, FYNNEI. The CDR3: CASSEGRGANGQPQHF. The DNA of the CDR3 is TGTGCCAGCAGTGAAGGGAGGGGGGCGAATGGTCAGCCCCAGCATTTT. The full variable domain, rest sourced from reference TRBV2 and TRBJ1-5, is EPEVTQTPSHQVTQMGQEVILRCVPISNHLYFYWYRQILGQKVEFLVSFYNNEISEKSEIFDDQFSVERPDGSNFTLKIRSTKLEDSAMYFCASSEGRGANGQPQHFGDGTRLSIL.

This rearrangement joins TRBV9 to TRBJ2-1, with 10 bases identical to TRBD2. The length of the CDR3 is 15 residues. Looked up from germline, CDR1 is SGDLS and CDR2 is YYNGEE. V shed 0 bases and J 6 bases; nucleotides not matched to a gene: 3. The CDR3, as DNA: TGTGCCAGCAGCGTAGGTGCTAGCGGGAGCAATGAGCAGTTCTTC. This codes for CASSVGASGSNEQFF.

The V gene is TRBV27, the J gene TRBJ1-2; the D is unclear. Looked up from germline, CDR1 is MNHEY and CDR2 is SMNVEV (reference sequence). CDR3 length: 15 residues. Deletions cut 2 bases from V and 0 bases from J, with 10 bases between. Here the CDR3 DNA reads TGTGCCAGCAGTTTAAAGGGAGCATCTAACTATGGCTACACCTTC. It encodes CASSLKGASNYGYTF.

J is TRBJ2-5 and V is TRBV6-1; TRBD2 aligns across 8 bases. With V trimmed by 1 base and J by 5 bases, 6 bases remained unmatched. The germline V gene encodes CDR1 MNHNS and CDR2 SASEGT. The CDR3 extends over 15 amino acids. CDR3 bases: TGTGCCAGCAGTGAAGTGGCGGGAGGACAGGAGACCCAGTACTTC. It translates to CASSEVAGGQETQYF.

V gene TRBV28 combines with J gene TRBJ1-1; D gene ambiguous. Germline V CDR1 and CDR2: MDHEN, SYDVKM. V was trimmed by 10 bases and J by 2 bases, leaving 17 bases between them. This CDR3 has 14 amino acids. CDR3 sequence: CATLIWEKNTEAFF. As DNA, the CDR3 is TGTGCCACCCTAATTTGGGAAAAAAACACTGAAGCTTTCTTT. Together with reference TRBV28 and TRBJ1-1, the CDR3 gives the full variable domain: DVKVTQSSRYLVKRTGEKVFLECVQDMDHENMFWYRQDPGLGLRLIYFSYDVKMKEKGDIPEGYSVSREKKERFSLILESASTNQTSMYLCATLIWEKNTEAFFGQGTRLTVV.

The J gene is TRBJ2-7, the V gene TRBV28; 13 bases agree with TRBD2. This CDR3 is built from 14 residues. Germline V gene sequence: CDR1 MDHEN, CDR2 SYDVKM. V gave up 3 bases and J gave up 7 bases; unmatched junction bases: 3. CDR3 protein: CASSLGLAGREQYF. DNA for the CDR3: TGTGCCAGCAGTTTGGGACTAGCGGGACGTGAGCAGTACTTC.

This clone was seen a single time. The chain couples TRBV5-1 to TRBJ2-3; a weak D match, TRBD2 (5 bases). V lost 3 bases to trimming and J lost 0 bases, with 11 bases between them. The CDR3 has 15 residues. Germline values: CDR1 SGHRS, CDR2 YFSETQ. The CDR3 DNA sequence: TGCGCCAGCAGCTCGAGCGGCTTTAGCACAGATACGCAGTATTTT. Amino acids: CASSSSGFSTDTQYF.

The V and J genes are TRBV6-5 and TRBJ1-1; D gene uncertain. Germline loops: CDR1 MNHEY, CDR2 SVGAGI. V was cut by 6 bases and J by 0 bases, with 5 bases left in between. This CDR3 contains 12 residues. The CDR3 DNA sequence: TGTGCCAGCAGGACATTGAACACTGAAGCTTTCTTT. Amino acid sequence: CASRTLNTEAFF.

This clone was seen a single time. The chain recombines TRBV11-2 with TRBJ2-7, with TRBD2 matching 7 bases. The CDR3 is 13 amino acids. Germline loops: CDR1 SGHAT, CDR2 FQNNGV. The V segment lost 3 bases and the J segment 4 bases; nucleotides outside the gene matches: 3. The CDR3: CASSLGGGYEQYF. The CDR3 DNA reads as TGTGCCAGCAGCTTGGGGGGAGGGTACGAGCAGTACTTC.

The chain employs TRBV19 and TRBJ2-7; 10 bases line up with TRBD1. Germline CDR1 reads LNHDA; CDR2 reads SQIVND (reference sequence). V dropped 3 bases and J dropped 3; count of bases not matched to a gene: 2. CDR3 size: 14 residues. The CDR3 is CASSIGQGVYEQYF. In DNA form, the CDR3 reads TGTGCCAGTAGTATTGGACAGGGGGTCTACGAGCAGTACTTC.

This chain joins TRBV28 and TRBJ2-7; 10 bases fit TRBD1. J lost 6 bases, V lost 5 bases, and 7 bases had no gene match. Germline CDR1 MDHEN, CDR2 SYDVKM. The CDR3 has 14 amino acids. The CDR3 region has the DNA TGTGCCAGCAGTCCCCCCGGGACAGGGGTCGAGCAGTACTTC. It translates to CASSPPGTGVEQYF.

This clone was detected a few times. The rearrangement links TRBV28 to TRBJ2-7; D might be TRBD2 (6 bases). Deletions cut 2 bases from V and 3 bases from J, with 11 bases between. Germline V gives CDR1 MDHEN, CDR2 SYDVKM. The CDR3 covers 14 residues. CDR3 residues: CASSLGLASYEQYF. In nucleotides, the CDR3 is TGTGCCAGCAGTTTAGGGCTAGCGAGCTACGAGCAGTACTTC.

V is TRBV9 and J is TRBJ2-1, with 10 bases lining up with TRBD2. CDR1 SGDLS and CDR2 YYNGEE come from the germline V gene. The CDR3 loop spans 16 amino acids. After removal of 3 bases from V and 0 bases from J, the junction contained 3 bases not matched to a gene. CDR3 sequence reads: CASSASGSVSYNEQFF. The CDR3 bases are TGTGCCAGCAGCGCTAGCGGGAGCGTCTCCTACAATGAGCAGTTCTTC.

This clone was recorded a few times. The genes are TRBV5-1 and TRBJ2-3; D gene uncertain. V lost 0 bases and J 13 bases, leaving 12 bases between the germline ends. Germline CDR1 reads SGHRS; CDR2 reads YFSETQ. The length of the CDR3 is 12 residues. The CDR3 nucleotides read TGCGCCAGCAGCTTGGAATCCTTACCGGAGTATTTT. Translating gives CASSLESLPEYF.

This clone has just a few counts. The chain links TRBV7-8 to TRBJ2-7; D gene unclear. The germline CDR1 and CDR2 sequences are SGHVS and FQNEAQ. Deletions cut 5 bases from V and 6 bases from J, with 17 bases between. The CDR3 has 14 amino acids. CDR3 loop: CASSIYPEVVEQYF. The CDR3 nucleotides are TGTGCCAGCAGCATCTACCCCGAAGTTGTCGAGCAGTACTTC.

The rearrangement links TRBV2 to TRBJ2-7, with unresolved D. The CDR3 consists of 13 residues. V dropped 7 bases and J dropped 3 bases, with 13 bases sitting between them. The germline CDR1 and CDR2 sequences are SNHLY and FYNNEI. CDR3 residues: CASTRRRDYEQYF. The CDR3 DNA follows: TGTGCCAGCACGAGACGGCGAGACTACGAGCAGTACTTC.

The chain uses TRBV28 and TRBJ2-7; a weak D match, TRBD2 (6 bases). Trimming left V 6 bases short and J 3 bases short, with 18 bases between. The CDR3 runs to 15 residues. The germline gives CDR1 MDHEN, CDR2 SYDVKM. The CDR3 coding sequence is TGTGCCAGCAGCCTCCTAAAGGGAGGTTTCTACGAGCAGTACTTC. Translation gives CASSLLKGGFYEQYF.

This clone was recorded only once. In DNA form, the CDR3 reads TGTGCCAGCAGCTTAGATAGTCCTAGCAACCACGAGCAGTACTTC. It specifies CASSLDSPSNHEQYF. V usage is TRBV11-2 and J usage is TRBJ2-7, with D perhaps matching TRBD2 (5 bases). V was shortened by 0 bases and J by 5 bases, with 14 bases between the two germline ends. Looked up from germline, CDR1 is SGHAT and CDR2 is FQNNGV. The CDR3 has 15 residues.

The chain has TRBV29-1 and TRBJ2-3; D is uncertain. Germline V gene data show CDR1 as SQVTM and CDR2 as ANQGSEA. Deletions cut 2 bases from V and 2 bases from J, with 8 bases between. CDR3 length equals 13 residues. CDR3 sequence (DNA): TGCAGCGTTGAACTGCGGAACACAGATACGCAGTATTTT. Translating it yields CSVELRNTDTQYF.